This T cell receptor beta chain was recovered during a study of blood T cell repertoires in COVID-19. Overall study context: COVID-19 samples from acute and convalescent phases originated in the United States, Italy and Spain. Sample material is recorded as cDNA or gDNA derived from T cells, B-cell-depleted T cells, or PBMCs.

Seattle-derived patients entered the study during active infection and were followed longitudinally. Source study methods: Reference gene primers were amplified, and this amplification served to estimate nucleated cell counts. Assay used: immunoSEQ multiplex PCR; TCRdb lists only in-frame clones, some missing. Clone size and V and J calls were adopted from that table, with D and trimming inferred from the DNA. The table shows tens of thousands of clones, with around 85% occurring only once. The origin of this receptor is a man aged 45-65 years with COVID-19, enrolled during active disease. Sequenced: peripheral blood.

The CDR3 sequence: CSVPGSSYNEQFF. The CDR3, as DNA: TGCAGCGTCCCGGGAAGTTCCTACAATGAGCAGTTCTTC. The chain carries TRBV29-1 and TRBJ2-1, with D possibly TRBD2 on 5 matching bases. CDR1 is SQVTM, CDR2 ANQGSEA, per germline. The CDR3 is 13 residues long. Trimming removed 6 bases at V and 1 base at J, with 10 bases between.